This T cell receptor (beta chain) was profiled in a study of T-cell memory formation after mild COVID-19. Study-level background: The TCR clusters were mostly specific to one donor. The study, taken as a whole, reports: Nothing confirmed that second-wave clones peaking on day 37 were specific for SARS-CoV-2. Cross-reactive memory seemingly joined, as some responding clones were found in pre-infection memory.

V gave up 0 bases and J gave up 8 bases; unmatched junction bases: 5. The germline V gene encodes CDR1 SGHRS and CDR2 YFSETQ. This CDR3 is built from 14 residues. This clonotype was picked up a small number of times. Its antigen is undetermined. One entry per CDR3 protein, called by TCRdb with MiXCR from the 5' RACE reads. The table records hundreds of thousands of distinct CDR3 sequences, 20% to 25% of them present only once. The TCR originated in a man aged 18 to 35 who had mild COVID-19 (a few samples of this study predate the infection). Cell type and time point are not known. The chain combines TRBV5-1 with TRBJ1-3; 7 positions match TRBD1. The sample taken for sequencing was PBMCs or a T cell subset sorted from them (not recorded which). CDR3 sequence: CASSLGQGLDTIYF. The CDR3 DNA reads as TGCGCCAGCAGCTTGGGACAGGGTCTAGACACCATATATTTT.